Below are 26 T cell receptor beta chains sequenced from a single sample in a study of shared clonotypes between healthy human individuals. This table comes from immunoSEQ multiplex PCR, and its TCRdb copy is limited to in-frame clones, with some not included. The sample includes fewer than 3 million clones, just under 95% of them seen just once. The sequencing input was naive CD4+ T cells from PBMCs. Subset reported: CD45RA+ positively selected. These receptors all come from a man aged 18-30 years in good health. Some clones in this sample may be carry-over from other donors' samples.

The CDR3, as DNA: TGTGCCAGCACCCCAGGGGGAGGGGTGTTGCAGCCCCAGCATTTT. This gives the protein CASTPGGGVLQPQHF. The chain recombines TRBV28 with TRBJ1-5; 7 positions agree with TRBD1. This CDR3 has 15 residues. The junction had 13 bases not matched to a gene; V was cut back by 7 bases and J by 7 bases. Per the germline V gene, CDR1 is MDHEN and CDR2 is SYDVKM.

In DNA, the CDR3 is TGCGCCAGCAGTGATAACGGGGGGGGAGATACGCAGTATTTT. It is translated as CASSDNGGGDTQYF. The rearrangement joins TRBV10-2 to TRBJ2-3, with 8 bases aligning to TRBD2. From germline, CDR1 is WSHSY and CDR2 SAAADI. The CDR3 extends over 14 amino acids. V lost 3 bases and J lost 5; bases outside the gene matches: 4.

In the case of this clone: Different DNA sequences within this sample yield the same CDR3. The chain links TRBV9 to TRBJ2-3; 8 positions agree with TRBD1. The germline V gene encodes CDR1 SGDLS and CDR2 YYNGEE. Trimming removed 3 bases from V and 4 bases from J; junction bases left unmatched: 1. The CDR3 is 13 residues long. CDR3 region: CASSEQGADTQYF. The CDR3 DNA reads TGTGCCAGCAGCGAACAGGGGGCAGATACGCAGTATTTT.

The chain carries TRBV25-1 and TRBJ1-2, with a possible D match to TRBD1 (5 bases). The CDR3 is 13 amino acids. V was cut by 2 bases and J by 6 bases, with 10 bases left in between. Germline V CDR1 and CDR2: MGHDK, SYGVNS. CDR3 DNA: TGTGCCAGCAGTGAACAGGGTCTAAATGGCTACACCTTC. This codes for CASSEQGLNGYTF.

This sequence joins TRBV7-9 and TRBJ2-7, with unresolved D. Trimming removed 2 bases at V and 4 bases at J, with 9 bases between. The CDR3 extends over 13 amino acids. The germline CDR1 and CDR2 sequences are SEHNR and FQNEAQ (reference sequence). The CDR3 sequence: CASSLRVTYEQYF. DNA for the CDR3: TGTGCCAGCAGCTTACGGGTTACGTACGAGCAGTACTTC.

The chain combines TRBV10-3 with TRBJ1-2; the D is unclear. Per germline, CDR1 ENHRY and CDR2 SYGVKD. V shed 0 bases and J shed 3 bases, with 11 bases lying between them. CDR3 length equals 15 residues. CDR3 DNA sequence: TGTGCCATCAGTGAGTCCGTGGATGAAGACTATGGCTACACCTTC. Its protein is CAISESVDEDYGYTF.

Notes on this clone: This CDR3 fails to terminate in the conserved phenylalanine or tryptophan, so it likely reflects a read error. Because the CDR3's place on the DNA is in doubt, the DNA is left out and the CDR3 is given as listed by TCRdb. The chain employs TRBV6-1 and TRBJ1-4. Germline CDR1 MNHNS, CDR2 SASEGT. Ends included, the CDR3 has 8 residues. The chain's CDR3 is CASRKIQR.

As for this clone: The sample carries other DNA sequences with the same CDR3. Here the CDR3 DNA reads TGTGCCAGCTCACCGCCTGGACGGAGCTCCTACGAGCAGTACTTC. Its translation: CASSPPGRSSYEQYF. V is TRBV18 and J is TRBJ2-7, with D unclear. Germline CDR1 is KGHSH and CDR2 is LQKENI. The V gene lost 3 bases and the J gene lost 0 bases, with 12 bases spanning the gap. The CDR3 runs 15 residues.

The V and J genes are TRBV29-1 and TRBJ2-3, with D perhaps TRBD1 (5 bases). Germline V lookup: CDR1 SQVTM, CDR2 ANQGSEA. Trimming removed 5 bases from V and 2 bases from J, with 17 bases in between. This CDR3 is built from 15 residues. DNA of the CDR3: TGCAGCGTTCGATCCCCGACAGTGCACACAGATACGCAGTATTTT. This encodes CSVRSPTVHTDTQYF.

V and J are TRBV29-1 and TRBJ2-3; no firm D call. CDR3 size: 14 residues. V was trimmed by 7 bases and J by 0 bases, leaving 14 bases between them. Germline CDR1 is SQVTM and CDR2 is ANQGSEA. The CDR3 is CSDRVLGSTDTQYF. In DNA, the CDR3 is TGCAGCGACCGGGTTCTGGGGAGCACAGATACGCAGTATTTT.

The chain links TRBV7-9 to TRBJ2-3; 14 bases line up with TRBD2. Germline CDR1 is SEHNR and CDR2 is FQNEAQ (reference sequence). CDR3 length: 16 residues. V dropped 1 base and J dropped 4; count of bases not matched to a gene: 1. CDR3 region: CASSLGLAGGSDTQYF. The CDR3 nucleotides are TGTGCCAGCAGCTTAGGACTAGCGGGAGGGTCAGATACGCAGTATTTT.

The chain employs TRBV15 and TRBJ1-2; 12 nucleotides line up with TRBD1. In germline, CDR1 is LNHNV, CDR2 YYDKDF (reference sequence). J was trimmed by 7 bases and V by 3 bases; bases with no gene match: 6. CDR3 length: 15 amino acids. The CDR3, as DNA: TGTGCCACCAGCAGGCGGGACAGGGGGCAAGGTGGCTACACCTTC. This gives the protein CATSRRDRGQGGYTF.

The V call is TRBV19, the J call TRBJ2-1; possible D gene TRBD1, 6 bases. Trimming removed 7 bases from V and 3 bases from J, with 13 bases in between. This CDR3 is built from 14 residues. CDR1 is LNHDA and CDR2 is SQIVND in the germline V gene (reference sequence). CDR3 region: CASKAGVDYNEQFF. The CDR3 DNA sequence: TGTGCCAGTAAGGCAGGGGTAGACTACAATGAGCAGTTCTTC.

V and J are TRBV5-1 and TRBJ2-7; 7 positions match TRBD1. V shed 6 bases and J 4 bases; nucleotides not matched to a gene: 13. Germline V gene sequence: CDR1 SGHRS, CDR2 YFSETQ. CDR3 size: 15 residues. The CDR3 DNA follows: TGCGCCAGCAACCCACGACAGGGCGGGTTGTACGAGCAGTACTTC. Its translation: CASNPRQGGLYEQYF.

The chain uses TRBV6-6 and TRBJ1-4; a weak D match, TRBD1 (6 bases). Trimming took off 7 bases at V and 4 bases at J, with 16 bases between the two ends. Per germline, CDR1 MNHNY and CDR2 SVGAGI (reference sequence). The CDR3 runs to 15 residues. Here the CDR3 reads CASTVQGTYNEKLFF. CDR3 in DNA: TGTGCCAGCACTGTACAGGGAACCTATAATGAAAAACTGTTTTTT.

The V call is TRBV5-1, the J call TRBJ2-1; 10 bases fit TRBD2. The CDR3 runs to 16 residues. CDR1 and CDR2 (germline): SGHRS, YFSETQ. The J segment lost 8 bases and the V segment lost 0 bases, leaving 8 bases of the junction unmatched. The CDR3 here is CASSLDPAGGPDEQFF. For the CDR3, the DNA is TGCGCCAGCAGCTTGGATCCAGCGGGAGGGCCAGATGAGCAGTTCTTC.

The V call is TRBV4-3, the J call TRBJ2-1; D uncertain. V lost 5 bases, J lost 0 bases, and 11 bases lay in between. CDR1 and CDR2 from the germline V gene are LGHNA and YSLEER. This CDR3 is 15 amino acids long. Here the CDR3 reads CASSVLSGSYNEQFF. CDR3 bases: TGCGCCAGCAGCGTTTTATCTGGCTCCTACAATGAGCAGTTCTTC.

J is TRBJ2-7 and V is TRBV19; 8 nucleotides match TRBD1. The CDR3 is made up of 13 amino acids. J gave up 7 bases and V 5 bases, and 7 bases lay outside the gene matches. CDR1 is LNHDA and CDR2 is SQIVND in the germline V gene (reference sequence). CDR3: CASSSSGGREQYF. The CDR3 DNA follows: TGTGCCAGTAGTTCATCAGGGGGCAGGGAGCAGTACTTC. The whole variable domain, remainder taken from reference TRBV19 and TRBJ2-7, is DGGITQSPKYLFRKEGQNVTLSCEQNLNHDAMYWYRQDPGQGLRLIYYSQIVNDFQKGDIAEGYSVSREKKESFPLTVTSAQKNPTAFYLCASSSSGGREQYFGPGTRLTVT.

The chain employs TRBV6-1 and TRBJ1-6; D remains ambiguous. The CDR3 runs to 18 residues. Germline values: CDR1 MNHNS, CDR2 SASEGT. Trimming cost V 4 bases and J 0 bases, with 16 bases left between them. The CDR3 region is CASSADLIKGSYNSPLHF. The CDR3 nucleotides read TGTGCCAGCAGTGCGGACCTTATCAAGGGCTCCTATAATTCACCCCTCCACTTT.

J is TRBJ2-7 and V is TRBV27; D gene uncertain. Per germline, CDR1 MNHEY and CDR2 SMNVEV (reference sequence). The length of the CDR3 is 14 residues. Trimming left V 5 bases short and J 1 base short, with 12 bases between. CDR3 in amino acids: CASSQRPDSYEQYF. CDR3 nucleotides: TGTGCCAGCAGTCAGCGACCGGATTCCTACGAGCAGTACTTC.

This rearrangement joins TRBV6-1 to TRBJ2-7; D might be TRBD1 (7 bases). The CDR3 spans 14 residues. In germline, CDR1 is MNHNS, CDR2 SASEGT. Trimming pared 7 bases from V and 3 bases from J, leaving 16 bases between. The CDR3 is CASKARGVLYEQYF. The CDR3 region has the DNA TGTGCCAGCAAGGCCAGGGGGGTTCTCTACGAGCAGTACTTC.

With regard to this clone: This sample includes further DNA sequences coding for the same CDR3. The CDR3: CASSRDRQETQYF. The CDR3 region has the DNA TGTGCCAGCAGCCGTGACAGGCAAGAGACCCAGTACTTC. This chain uses TRBV5-4 with TRBJ2-5; D may be TRBD1 (6 bases). Germline V gene data show CDR1 as SGHNT and CDR2 as YYREEE (reference sequence). The V and J ends lost 4 bases and 2 bases respectively, with 9 bases between them. The CDR3 spans 13 residues.

Comment on this clone: The sample has other DNA sequences that encode this CDR3 too. The J gene is TRBJ2-3, the V gene TRBV7-2, with a tentative D call TRBD2 (5 bases). The germline V and J ends were trimmed by 3 bases and 3 bases, with 10 bases remaining between them. The germline V gene encodes CDR1 SGHTA and CDR2 FQGNSA. This CDR3 is built from 14 residues. CDR3 sequence reads: CASSLAGGTDTQYF. For the CDR3, the DNA is TGTGCCAGCAGCTTGGCAGGAGGTACAGATACGCAGTATTTT.

This clone has just a few counts. Other DNA sequences within the sample encode an identical CDR3. The V and J genes are TRBV28 and TRBJ2-5; no clear D gene. The germline V gene has CDR1 MDHEN and CDR2 SYDVKM. This CDR3 contains 11 residues. The V gene lost 2 bases and the J gene lost 4 bases, with 2 bases spanning the gap. The CDR3 spells CASSLVETQYF. Written as DNA, the CDR3 is TGTGCCAGCAGTTTAGTAGAGACCCAGTACTTC.

The chain recombines TRBV6-1 with TRBJ2-7; D perhaps matches TRBD1 (6 bases). The CDR3 contains 12 residues. Between the trimmed V and J ends, which lost 6 bases and 4 bases, there was a span of 10 bases. Looked up from germline, CDR1 is MNHNS and CDR2 is SASEGT. The CDR3 reads CASRGTRYEQYF. The CDR3 DNA reads TGTGCCAGCAGGGGGACACGTTACGAGCAGTACTTC.

V usage is TRBV5-4 and J usage is TRBJ2-1; tentative D call: TRBD2 (5 bases). CDR1 and CDR2 (germline): SGHNT, YYREEE (reference sequence). V dropped 0 bases and J dropped 6 bases, with 10 bases sitting between them. CDR3 length: 14 amino acids. The DNA for the CDR3 is TGTGCCAGCAGCTTGGCTAGCATTGTCAATGAGCAGTTCTTC. It specifies CASSLASIVNEQFF.